This T cell receptor beta chain was captured in a study of blood T cell repertoires in COVID-19. Looking at the study overall: Samples taken during acute and convalescent COVID-19 were collected in the United States, Italy and Spain.

Produced via immunoSEQ multiplex PCR; TCRdb's table is partial and in-frame only. The profile shows 50,000 to 55,000 clones, around 87% of them singletons. Between the trimmed V and J ends, which lost 3 bases and 1 base, there was a span of 12 bases. Germline V gene sequence: CDR1 SNHLY, CDR2 FYNNEI. The CDR3 is made up of 15 amino acids. The chain combines TRBV2 with TRBJ1-1; tentative D call: TRBD1 (6 bases). The sequence was obtained from a man aged 50-59 years with active COVID-19. The sequencing input was peripheral blood. CDR3 loop: CASSDQTGANTEAFF. CDR3 in DNA: TGTGCCAGCAGTGACCAGACAGGAGCGAACACTGAAGCTTTCTTT.